A single sample is the source of the 11 T cell receptor beta chains below, sequenced in a study of T cells after yellow fever vaccination. TCRdb re-derived calls from the 5' RACE reads in MiXCR, one entry per CDR3 protein. Here the sample spans 100,000 to 150,000 distinct CDR3 sequences, roughly 15% being singletons. The specimen was CD8+ T cells sorted from PBMCs, collected 5 days after the yellow fever booster vaccination. These receptors all come from a man younger than 35 who received the YFV17D yellow fever vaccine.

This clonotype was observed a handful of times. This chain connects TRBV7-9 to TRBJ2-7, with 10 bases aligning to TRBD1. Germline loops: CDR1 SEHNR, CDR2 FQNEAQ (reference sequence). The junction had 13 bases not matched to a gene; V was cut back by 5 bases and J by 12 bases. The CDR3 consists of 14 residues. The CDR3, as DNA: TGTGCCAGCAGCACCGGGACAGGGGAGGGTCGGCTGTACTTC. This translates into CASSTGTGEGRLYF.

The V gene is TRBV13, the J gene TRBJ1-6, with 8 bases lining up with TRBD1. V was clipped by 5 bases and J by 5 bases; unmatched bases: 5. The germline V gene encodes CDR1 PRHDT and CDR2 FYEKMQ (reference sequence). This CDR3 has 15 amino acids. The CDR3 nucleotides read TGTGCCAGCAGCAGGGACAGGCAAGATAATTCACCCCTCCACTTT. Encoded protein: CASSRDRQDNSPLHF.

This chain connects TRBV6-4 to TRBJ2-3; no clear D. Germline V CDR1 and CDR2: MRHNA, SNTAGT. This CDR3 comprises 13 residues. The V and J ends lost 6 bases and 2 bases respectively, with 9 bases between them. The CDR3 protein is CASRTSPTDTQYF. CDR3 sequence (DNA): TGTGCCAGCAGGACTTCACCCACAGATACGCAGTATTTT.

This clonotype has at least ten counts. The rearrangement joins TRBV2 to TRBJ1-1; no reliable D call. V was cut by 3 bases and J by 5 bases, with 13 bases left in between. The CDR3 length is 14 residues. Germline CDR1 and CDR2: SNHLY and FYNNEI. CDR3 in amino acids: CASSESSVGTEAFF. For the CDR3, the DNA is TGTGCCAGCAGTGAGAGCAGTGTGGGGACTGAAGCTTTCTTT.

The rearrangement uses TRBV11-2 and TRBJ1-5; no firm D call. Trimming stripped 1 base from V and 2 bases from J, with 9 bases between. The V gene's germline CDR1 is SGHAT and CDR2 FQNNGV. CDR3 size: 15 residues. The CDR3 sequence is CASSLAPDGNQPQHF. The CDR3, as DNA: TGTGCCAGCAGCTTAGCTCCGGACGGCAATCAGCCCCAGCATTTT. Supplemented by reference TRBV11-2 and TRBJ1-5, the full variable domain reads EAGVAQSPRYKIIEKRQSVAFWCNPISGHATLYWYQQILGQGPKLLIQFQNNGVVDDSQLPKDRFSAERLKGVDSTLKIQPAKLEDSAVYLCASSLAPDGNQPQHFGDGTRLSIL.

The chain employs TRBV27 and TRBJ2-5; TRBD2 matches 11 bases. Germline V CDR1 and CDR2: MNHEY, SMNVEV (reference sequence). The junction had 7 bases not matched to a gene; V was cut back by 2 bases and J by 5 bases. This CDR3 contains 16 residues. DNA of the CDR3: TGTGCCAGCAGTTTACTCTTAGCGGGGGGGCCCGAGACCCAGTACTTC. It encodes CASSLLLAGGPETQYF.

The V and J genes are TRBV7-8 and TRBJ1-1; D is undetermined. CDR3 length: 15 amino acids. The germline V and J ends were trimmed by 5 bases and 2 bases, with 15 bases remaining between them. CDR1 and CDR2 (germline): SGHVS, FQNEAQ. CDR3 residues: CASSRESLGNTEAFF. For the CDR3, the DNA is TGTGCCAGCAGCCGAGAGTCCCTAGGAAACACTGAAGCTTTCTTT. The full variable domain, in which reference TRBV7-8 and TRBJ1-1 provide the parts outside the CDR3, is GAGVSQSPRYKVAKRGQDVALRCDPISGHVSLFWYQQALGQGPEFLTYFQNEAQLDKSGLPSDRFFAERPEGSVSTLKIQRTQQEDSAVYLCASSRESLGNTEAFFGQGTRLTVV.

This sequence joins TRBV6-6 and TRBJ1-2; no clear D. V lost 6 bases and J 4 bases, leaving 12 bases between the germline ends. The CDR3 has 13 residues. Germline V gene lookup returns CDR1 MNHNY and CDR2 SVGAGI (reference sequence). CDR3 bases: TGTGCCAGCAGCGACGGATTCCTCTATGGCTACACCTTC. Amino acids: CASSDGFLYGYTF.

This rearrangement joins TRBV15 to TRBJ1-5; 7 bases are shared with TRBD1. V lost 0 bases to trimming and J lost 1 base; unmatched junction nucleotides: 12. Germline values: CDR1 LNHNV, CDR2 YYDKDF (reference sequence). The CDR3 consists of 19 residues. CDR3 sequence: CATSRESDGTDLSNQPQHF. CDR3 bases: TGTGCCACCAGCAGAGAATCTGATGGGACAGACCTAAGCAATCAGCCCCAGCATTTT. Variable domain in full (rest from reference TRBV15 and TRBJ1-5): DAMVIQNPRYQVTQFGKPVTLSCSQTLNHNVMYWYQQKSSQAPKLLFHYYDKDFNNEADTPDNFQSRRPNTSFCFLDIRSPGLGDTAMYLCATSRESDGTDLSNQPQHFGDGTRLSIL.

The chain has TRBV19 and TRBJ2-2, with D possibly called TRBD1 or TRBD2 (5 bases each). Trimming left V 8 bases short and J 5 bases short, with 15 bases between. The CDR3 extends over 14 amino acids. Looked up from germline, CDR1 is LNHDA and CDR2 is SQIVND (reference sequence). The CDR3 spells CASEGLEGTGELFF. The CDR3 nucleotides read TGTGCCAGTGAAGGGCTAGAGGGGACCGGGGAGCTGTTTTTT.

CDR3 sequence reads: CASSSKQGARVAEAFF. The DNA of the CDR3 is TGTGCCAGCAGCAGCAAACAGGGGGCGAGAGTCGCTGAAGCTTTCTTT. The chain is built from TRBV13 and TRBJ1-1; 9 bases line up with TRBD1. Trimming took 5 bases from V and 6 from J; bases not matched to a gene: 13. Per germline, CDR1 PRHDT and CDR2 FYEKMQ (reference sequence). The CDR3 runs 16 residues.